These 24 T cell receptor beta chains originate from one sample sequenced in a study of Ad26.COV2.S vaccination and SARS-CoV-2 variants. Treatment specified: around 19 received Ad26.COV2.S at low or high dose, single or two shots; about 5 received placebo; per-sample allocation not given. Sampling happened 63 days after the first vaccine or placebo injection. Data came from immunoSEQ multiplex PCR; TCRdb stores just in-frame clones and leaves some out. The sample yields about half a million clones, 89% seen once. The specimen was peripheral blood, collected in a trial of Ad26.COV2.S vaccine versus placebo. These receptors were taken from a person aged 18-65 years who received the Ad26.COV2.S COVID-19 vaccine or a placebo.

The chain has TRBV6-5 and TRBJ1-1; D is unresolved. Trimming removed 6 bases from V and 10 bases from J, with 15 bases in between. This CDR3 has 12 residues. CDR1 and CDR2 (germline): MNHEY, SVGAGI. The CDR3 DNA reads TGTGCCAGCAGCCCCCGTTCCATACCAGCTTTCTTT. Residues: CASSPRSIPAFF.

The CDR3, as DNA: TGTGCCACCAGCCCAGCTTGGTGGGAGGGCACAGATACGCAGTATTTT. Translated, it gives CATSPAWWEGTDTQYF. The J gene is TRBJ2-3, the V gene TRBV24-1; D perhaps matches TRBD2 (6 bases). V was cut by 7 bases and J by 1 base, with 17 bases left in between. This CDR3 spans 16 amino acids. The germline CDR1 and CDR2 sequences are KGHDR and SFDVKD.

The chain joins TRBV6-6 to TRBJ2-7, with 8 bases that match TRBD2. The V segment lost 5 bases and the J segment 1 base; nucleotides outside the gene matches: 10. CDR1 and CDR2 from the germline V gene are MNHNY and SVGAGI (reference sequence). The CDR3 length is 16 residues. The DNA for the CDR3 is TGTGCCAGCAGTAGACTAGCGACAGTGGGATCCTACGAGCAGTACTTC. This sequence encodes CASSRLATVGSYEQYF.

The chain recombines TRBV7-2 with TRBJ1-1; D is unresolved. There are 13 residues in the CDR3. CDR1 is SGHTA, CDR2 FQGNSA, per germline. V dropped 4 bases and J dropped 0 bases, with 6 bases sitting between them. CDR3 DNA: TGTGCCAGCAGCTCAAGCATGAACACTGAAGCTTTCTTT. Translation: CASSSSMNTEAFF.

The CDR3 loop reads CASGTNNPQHF. CDR3 nucleotide sequence: TGTGCCAGCGGGACAAACAATCCCCAGCATTTT. This chain uses TRBV19 with TRBJ1-5; a possible D gene is TRBD1 (6 bases). CDR1 and CDR2 from the germline V gene are LNHDA and SQIVND (reference sequence). The CDR3 is 11 amino acids. Between the trimmed V and J ends, which lost 9 bases and 10 bases, there was a span of 13 bases.

The rearrangement joins TRBV7-9 to TRBJ1-2, with 8 bases lining up with TRBD1. The CDR3 is 14 residues long. Trimming took 5 bases from V and 0 from J; bases not matched to a gene: 2. The germline V gene has CDR1 SEHNR and CDR2 FQNEAQ (reference sequence). CDR3 loop: CASSKTGANYGYTF. Written as DNA, the CDR3 is TGTGCCAGCAGCAAGACAGGGGCTAACTATGGCTACACCTTC.

This chain joins TRBV24-1 and TRBJ1-5, with 7 bases identical to TRBD1. Germline V gene lookup returns CDR1 KGHDR and CDR2 SFDVKD. V was pared by 2 bases and J by 0 bases, with 6 bases of the junction left unmatched. There are 17 residues in the CDR3. The CDR3 loop reads CATSDSPGQHSNQPQHF. In nucleotides, the CDR3 is TGTGCCACCAGTGATTCCCCGGGACAGCATAGCAATCAGCCCCAGCATTTT.

The rearrangement links TRBV2 to TRBJ1-2; D is unresolved. V was clipped by 1 base and J by 8 bases, with 11 bases between them. Germline assignment: CDR1 SNHLY and CDR2 FYNNEI. The CDR3 sequence is 13 residues long. CDR3 in DNA: TGTGCCAGCAGTGAAGGGCTTCAAAGAGGCTACACCTTC. Protein sequence: CASSEGLQRGYTF.

The V gene is TRBV6-6, the J gene TRBJ1-1, with D possibly TRBD1 on 5 matching bases. Looked up from germline, CDR1 is MNHNY and CDR2 is SVGAGI (reference sequence). This CDR3 is built from 15 residues. Trimming took off 6 bases at V and 0 bases at J, with 14 bases between the two ends. The CDR3 bases are TGTGCCAGCAGCGGGTCTAGGACACTGAACACTGAAGCTTTCTTT. Translating it yields CASSGSRTLNTEAFF.

DNA for the CDR3: TGTGCCAGCAGTTATGGGGATAACTATGGCTACACCTTC. Amino acids: CASSYGDNYGYTF. This chain joins TRBV6-6 and TRBJ1-2; D is unclear. The CDR3 is 13 residues long. The V and J ends lost 3 bases and 1 base respectively, with 6 bases between them. The germline gives CDR1 MNHNY, CDR2 SVGAGI (reference sequence).

V usage is TRBV6-1 and J usage is TRBJ1-2; D gene ambiguous. The CDR3 is made up of 12 amino acids. Trimming cost V 6 bases and J 7 bases, with 12 bases left between them. Germline values: CDR1 MNHNS, CDR2 SASEGT. The CDR3 loop reads CASSPPDTGYTF. DNA for the CDR3: TGTGCCAGCAGCCCCCCTGACACTGGCTACACCTTC.

As DNA, the CDR3 is TGTGCCAGCAGTTTACGAAATCAGGGGAACACTGAAGCTTTCTTT. Amino acids: CASSLRNQGNTEAFF. The chain is built from TRBV27 and TRBJ1-1; D possibly corresponds to TRBD1 (5 bases). Germline CDR1 is MNHEY and CDR2 is SMNVEV (reference sequence). V was shortened by 2 bases and J by 1 base, with 11 bases between the two germline ends. The CDR3 covers 15 residues.

This clone was seen only once. This chain uses TRBV15 with TRBJ1-5, with unresolved D. Germline lookup yields CDR1 LNHNV and CDR2 YYDKDF (reference sequence). This CDR3 spans 13 amino acids. The germline V and J ends were trimmed by 4 bases and 7 bases, with 11 bases remaining between them. The CDR3 DNA is TGTGCCACCAGCACCGAGGAGCGCCAGCCCCAGCATTTT. Translation gives CATSTEERQPQHF.

V usage is TRBV4-1 and J usage is TRBJ1-2, with 7 bases matching TRBD1. V lost 4 bases to trimming and J lost 7 bases; unmatched junction nucleotides: 15. The CDR3 contains 16 residues. CDR1 and CDR2 from the germline V gene are MGHRA and YSYEKL. CDR3 residues: CASSLFFWDSGAGYTF. DNA of the CDR3: TGCGCCAGCAGCCTTTTCTTTTGGGACAGCGGAGCTGGCTACACCTTC.

About this clone: Other DNA sequences of this sample code for an identical CDR3. The chain has TRBV5-1 and TRBJ2-3; D unresolved. With 0 bases removed from V and 6 bases from J, the gap between germline ends came to 8 bases. The CDR3 consists of 13 residues. Germline V CDR1 and CDR2: SGHRS, YFSETQ. CDR3 DNA: TGCGCCAGCAGCTTGGCTGGTGGGGATACGCAGTATTTT. It codes for CASSLAGGDTQYF.

The rearrangement uses TRBV15 and TRBJ2-7; D is perhaps TRBD1 (5 bases). CDR1 and CDR2 (germline): LNHNV, YYDKDF (reference sequence). V was trimmed by 0 bases and J by 6 bases, leaving 15 bases between them. The CDR3 runs to 15 residues. CDR3 sequence reads: CATSRDRAGLSEQYF. CDR3 sequence (DNA): TGTGCCACCAGCAGAGACCGGGCAGGGTTGAGCGAGCAGTACTTC.

The CDR3 spells CASSSGPPYSNYGYTF. The CDR3 nucleotides read TGTGCCAGCAGCTCCGGGCCCCCGTATTCTAACTATGGCTACACCTTC. The chain links TRBV5-5 to TRBJ1-2; no definite D call. Germline V gene sequence: CDR1 SGHKS, CDR2 YYEKEE (reference sequence). V lost 3 bases, J lost 0 bases, and 15 bases lay in between. The CDR3 sequence is 16 residues long.

The genes are TRBV5-4 and TRBJ1-4, with D tentatively TRBD1 (6 bases). V dropped 4 bases and J dropped 0 bases, with 7 bases sitting between them. The CDR3 is 14 amino acids. CDR1 and CDR2 from the germline V gene are SGHNT and YYREEE (reference sequence). The CDR3 DNA follows: TGTGCCAGCAGCCCAGGGGCAACTAATGAAAAACTGTTTTTT. Its translation is CASSPGATNEKLFF.

This chain uses TRBV11-2 with TRBJ2-2; D remains unclear. The CDR3 length is 13 residues. Looked up from germline, CDR1 is SGHAT and CDR2 is FQNNGV. Trimming took 3 bases from V and 5 from J, leaving 7 bases between them. The CDR3 here is CASSFTSTGELFF. DNA of the CDR3: TGTGCCAGCAGCTTTACGAGTACCGGGGAGCTGTTTTTT.

The chain couples TRBV13 to TRBJ2-1; D remains ambiguous. Germline lookup yields CDR1 PRHDT and CDR2 FYEKMQ (reference sequence). This CDR3 has 13 amino acids. V was cut by 3 bases and J by 10 bases, with 13 bases left in between. CDR3: CASSLVGLREQFF. In nucleotides, the CDR3 is TGTGCCAGCAGCTTGGTAGGGTTGCGGGAGCAGTTCTTC.

The rearrangement joins TRBV14 to TRBJ2-7; weak D call: TRBD1 (5 bases). Germline V lookup: CDR1 SGHDN, CDR2 FVKESK. V gave up 0 bases and J gave up 3 bases, with 15 bases separating them. The CDR3 covers 16 residues. CDR3 sequence (DNA): TGTGCCAGCAGCCAAGAAGCGCACAGGCGCCTCTACGAGCAGTACTTC. It translates to CASSQEAHRRLYEQYF.

V gene TRBV5-1 combines with J gene TRBJ2-2; D not resolved. With 3 bases removed from V and 4 bases from J, the gap between germline ends came to 13 bases. This CDR3 has 15 residues. Germline V gives CDR1 SGHRS, CDR2 YFSETQ. The CDR3 loop is CASSSRRPTTGELFF. The DNA of the CDR3 is TGCGCCAGCAGCTCTCGCAGGCCAACCACCGGGGAGCTGTTTTTT.

J is TRBJ1-2 and V is TRBV28; possible D gene TRBD1, 5 bases. V lost 5 bases to trimming and J lost 4 bases, with 14 bases between them. Germline values: CDR1 MDHEN, CDR2 SYDVKM. The CDR3 has 14 residues. The CDR3 reads CASSPGQLPYGYTF. The CDR3 nucleotides read TGTGCCAGCAGTCCTGGACAACTACCCTATGGCTACACCTTC.

This clone was found a few times. J is TRBJ1-5 and V is TRBV30; the D gene is possibly TRBD1 (6 bases). V was trimmed by 2 bases and J by 4 bases, leaving 9 bases between them. This CDR3 has 13 amino acids. Germline CDR1 reads GTSNPN; CDR2 reads SVGIG (reference sequence). Here the CDR3 DNA reads TGTGCCTGGAGTTACACAGGGAATCAGCCCCAGCATTTT. This encodes CAWSYTGNQPQHF.